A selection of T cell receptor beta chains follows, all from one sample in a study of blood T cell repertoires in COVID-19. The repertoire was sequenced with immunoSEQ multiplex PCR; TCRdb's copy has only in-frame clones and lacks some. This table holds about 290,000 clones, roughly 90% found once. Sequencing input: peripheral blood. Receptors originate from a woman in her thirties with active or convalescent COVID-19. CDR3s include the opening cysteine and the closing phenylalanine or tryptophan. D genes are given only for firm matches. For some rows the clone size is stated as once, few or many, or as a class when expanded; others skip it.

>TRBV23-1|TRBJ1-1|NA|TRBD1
CASHPGQGEDTEAFF
TGCGCCAGCCACCCGGGACAGGGAGAGGACACTGAAGCTTTCTTT
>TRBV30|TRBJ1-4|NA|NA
CAWSVGWGRGEKLFF
TGTGCCTGGAGTGTAGGCTGGGGAAGGGGGGAAAAACTGTTTTTT
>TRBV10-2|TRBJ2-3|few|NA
CASSERETDTQYF
TGCGCCAGCAGTGAAAGGGAGACAGATACGCAGTATTTT
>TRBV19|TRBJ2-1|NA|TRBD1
CASSLGTGFYSYNEQFF
TGTGCCAGTAGTTTGGGGACAGGGTTTTACTCCTACAATGAGCAGTTCTTC
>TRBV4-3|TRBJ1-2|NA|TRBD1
CASSQVSTGAYGYTF
TGCGCCAGCAGCCAAGTATCCACAGGGGCTTATGGCTACACCTTC
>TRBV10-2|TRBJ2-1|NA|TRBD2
CASSGRLAGGPNEQFF
TGCGCCAGCAGTGGGAGACTAGCGGGGGGCCCCAATGAGCAGTTCTTC
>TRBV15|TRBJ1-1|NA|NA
CATSIPRVMNTEAFF
TGTGCCACCAGCATCCCGCGGGTTATGAACACTGAAGCTTTCTTT
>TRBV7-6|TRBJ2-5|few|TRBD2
CASSLREGGQYF
TGTGCCAGCAGCTTAAGGGAGGGAGGCCAGTACTTC
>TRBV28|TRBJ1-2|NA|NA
CASRSTYSGYTF
TGTGCCAGCAGATCGACCTACAGCGGCTACACCTTC
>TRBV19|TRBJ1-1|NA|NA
CASEGQTTEAFF
TGTGCCAGTGAAGGACAGACCACGGAAGCTTTCTTT
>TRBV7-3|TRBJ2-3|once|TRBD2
CASSPRGLAGDTQYF
TGTGCCAGCAGCCCTAGGGGACTAGCGGGAGATACGCAGTATTTT
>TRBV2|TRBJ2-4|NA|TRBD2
CASGGTSGNIQYF
TGTGCCAGCGGCGGGACTAGCGGGAACATTCAGTACTTC
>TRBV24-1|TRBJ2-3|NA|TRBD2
CATSVSGGSGSTDTQYF
TGTGCCACCAGTGTGAGCGGGGGCTCGGGGTCCACAGATACGCAGTATTTT
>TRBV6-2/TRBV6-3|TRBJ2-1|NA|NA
CASSQAVLRFF
TGTGCCAGCAGTCAAGCGGTGCTTAGGTTCTTC
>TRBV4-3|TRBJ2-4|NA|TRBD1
CASSQDGTGVGKNIQYF
TGCGCCAGCAGCCAAGATGGGACAGGGGTGGGCAAAAACATTCAGTACTTC
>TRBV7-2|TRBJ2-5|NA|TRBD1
CASSRDRVEETQYF
TGTGCCAGCAGCCGGGACAGGGTGGAAGAGACCCAGTACTTC
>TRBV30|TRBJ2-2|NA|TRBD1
CAWSFRDRVTGELFF
TGTGCCTGGAGCTTCCGCGACAGGGTCACCGGGGAGCTGTTTTTT
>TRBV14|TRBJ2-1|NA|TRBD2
CASRQGGRGALNNEQFF
TGTGCCAGCCGCCAAGGGGGGCGGGGGGCCCTAAACAATGAGCAGTTCTTC
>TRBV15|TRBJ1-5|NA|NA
CATSRGQSNQPQHF
TGTGCCACCAGCAGGGGGCAAAGCAATCAGCCCCAGCATTTT
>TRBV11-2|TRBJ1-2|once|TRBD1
CASSRGLANYGYTF
TGTGCCAGCAGCAGGGGGCTAGCTAACTATGGCTACACCTTC
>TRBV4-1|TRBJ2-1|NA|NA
CASSQDRLVPYNEQFF
TGCGCCAGCAGCCAAGATCGGCTAGTCCCCTACAATGAGCAGTTCTTC
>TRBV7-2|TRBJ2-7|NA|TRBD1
CASSLGQAFYEQYF
TGTGCCAGCAGCCTGGGACAGGCGTTCTACGAGCAGTACTTC
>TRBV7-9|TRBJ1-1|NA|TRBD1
CASSSSSGGTEAFF
TGTGCCAGCAGCTCTAGTTCAGGGGGGACTGAAGCTTTCTTT
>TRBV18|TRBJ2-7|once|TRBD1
CASSRQGSEQYF
TGTGCCAGCTCCCGACAGGGCTCCGAGCAGTACTTC
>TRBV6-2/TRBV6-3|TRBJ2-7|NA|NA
CASSSSESSYEQYF
TGTGCCAGCAGTTCTAGCGAGAGCTCCTACGAGCAGTACTTC
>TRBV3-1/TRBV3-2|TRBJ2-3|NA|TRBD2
CASSQALAGRSDTQYF
TGTGCCAGCAGCCAAGCACTAGCGGGGAGATCGGATACGCAGTATTTT
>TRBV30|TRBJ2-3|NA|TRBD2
CAWSVSQRGGPDTQYF
TGTGCCTGGAGTGTCTCACAGCGGGGGGGCCCCGATACGCAGTATTTT
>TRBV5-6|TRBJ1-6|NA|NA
CASSFDQGVGNSPLHF
TGTGCCAGCAGCTTTGACCAGGGTGTGGGAAATTCACCCCTCCACTTT
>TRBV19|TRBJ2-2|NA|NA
CASVPENTGELFF
TGTGCCAGTGTTCCAGAGAACACCGGGGAGCTGTTTTTT
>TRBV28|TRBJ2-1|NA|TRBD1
CASSTGVYSSYNEQFF
TGTGCCAGCAGTACAGGGGTGTACAGCTCCTACAATGAGCAGTTCTTC
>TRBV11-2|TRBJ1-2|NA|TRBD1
CASSFSTGVNYGYTF
TGTGCCAGCAGCTTCTCTACAGGGGTTAACTATGGCTACACCTTC
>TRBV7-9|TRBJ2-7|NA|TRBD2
CASTRGGSYEQYF
TGTGCCAGCACTCGCGGGGGATCCTACGAGCAGTACTTC
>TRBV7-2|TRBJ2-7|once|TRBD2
CASSLLGAGGVYEQYF
TGTGCCAGCAGCTTACTAGGGGCGGGGGGAGTTTACGAGCAGTACTTC
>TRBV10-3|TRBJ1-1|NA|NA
CAISESQANTEAFF
TGTGCCATCAGTGAGTCACAGGCGAACACTGAAGCTTTCTTT
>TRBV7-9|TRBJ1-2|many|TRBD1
CASSARTQGDGYTF
TGTGCCAGCAGCGCCAGGACCCAGGGGGATGGCTACACCTTC
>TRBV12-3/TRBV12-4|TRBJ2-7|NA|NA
CASSSKGAQYF
TGTGCCAGCAGTTCTAAAGGGGCTCAGTACTTC
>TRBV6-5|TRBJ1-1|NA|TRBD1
CASSSVTGAEKFF
TGTGCCAGCAGTTCCGTTACAGGGGCGGAAAAGTTCTTT
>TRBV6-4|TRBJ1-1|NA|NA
CAGLRTEAFF
TGTGCCGGGCTTCGCACTGAAGCTTTCTTT
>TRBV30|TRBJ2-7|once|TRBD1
CARSGTGSYEQYF
TGTGCCAGATCCGGGACAGGGTCCTACGAGCAGTACTTC
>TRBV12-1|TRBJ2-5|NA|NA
CASSSRGSGGRRETQYF
TGTGCCAGCAGCTCCCGGGGTAGCGGGGGGCGCCGGGAGACCCAGTACTTC